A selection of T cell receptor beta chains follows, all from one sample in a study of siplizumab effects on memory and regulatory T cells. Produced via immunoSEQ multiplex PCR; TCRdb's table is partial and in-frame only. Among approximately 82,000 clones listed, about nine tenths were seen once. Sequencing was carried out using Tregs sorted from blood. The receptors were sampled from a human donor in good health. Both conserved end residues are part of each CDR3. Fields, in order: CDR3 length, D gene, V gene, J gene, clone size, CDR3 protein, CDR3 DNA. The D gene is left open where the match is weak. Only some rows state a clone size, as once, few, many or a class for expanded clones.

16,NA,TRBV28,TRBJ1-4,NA,CASSLLSGTTNEKLFF,TGTGCCAGCAGTTTGCTGTCAGGGACAACTAATGAAAAACTGTTTTTT
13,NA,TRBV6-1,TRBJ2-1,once,CASSVTRGYEQFF,TGTGCCAGCAGTGTAACGCGGGGTTATGAGCAGTTCTTC
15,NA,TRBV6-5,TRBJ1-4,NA,CASSYSGAPGEKLFF,TGTGCCAGCAGTTACTCAGGGGCGCCGGGTGAAAAACTGTTTTTT
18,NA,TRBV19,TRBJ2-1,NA,CASSIGLRGGAVYNEQFF,TGTGCCAGTAGTATTGGGCTTCGAGGGGGGGCCGTGTACAATGAGCAGTTCTTC
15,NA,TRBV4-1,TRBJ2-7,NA,CASSQAAVRRYEQYF,TGCGCCAGCAGCCAAGCGGCGGTCAGACGTTATGAGCAGTACTTC
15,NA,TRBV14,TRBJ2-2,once,CASRRGTTNTGELFF,TGTGCCAGCAGACGGGGGACAACGAACACCGGGGAGCTGTTTTTT
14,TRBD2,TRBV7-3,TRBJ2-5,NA,CASSFRGGHETQYF,TGTGCCAGCAGCTTCCGGGGGGGCCATGAGACCCAGTACTTC
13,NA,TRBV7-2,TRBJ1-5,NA,CASSLTSNQPQHF,TGTGCCAGCAGCCTGACTAGCAATCAGCCCCAGCATTTT
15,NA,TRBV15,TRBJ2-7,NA,CATSWGGADSYEQYF,TGTGCCACCAGCTGGGGGGGGGCCGACTCCTACGAGCAGTACTTC
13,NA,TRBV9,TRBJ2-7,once,CASSVVMGDEQYF,TGTGCCAGCAGCGTAGTAATGGGGGACGAGCAGTACTTC
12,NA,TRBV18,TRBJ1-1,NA,CASSAGATEAFF,TGTGCCAGCTCAGCAGGGGCCACTGAAGCTTTCTTT
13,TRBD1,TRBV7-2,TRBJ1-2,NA,CASSEGQGGGYTF,TGTGCCAGCAGCGAGGGACAGGGTGGTGGCTACACCTTC
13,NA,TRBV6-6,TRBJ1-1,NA,CASSLPGQTEAFF,TGTGCCAGCAGTCTCCCCGGACAAACTGAAGCTTTCTTT
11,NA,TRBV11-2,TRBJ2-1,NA,CASSVDGLQFF,TGTGCCAGCAGCGTCGACGGGCTGCAGTTCTTC
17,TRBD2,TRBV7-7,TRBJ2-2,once,CASSATSGGPWTGELFF,TGTGCCAGCAGCGCGACTAGCGGGGGGCCTTGGACCGGGGAGCTGTTTTTT
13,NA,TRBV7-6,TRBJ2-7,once,CARQGPFLYEQYF,TGTGCCAGACAGGGACCCTTCCTTTACGAGCAGTACTTC
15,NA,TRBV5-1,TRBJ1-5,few,CASWAPGGRNQPQHF,TGCGCCAGCTGGGCACCGGGGGGGAGAAATCAGCCCCAGCATTTT
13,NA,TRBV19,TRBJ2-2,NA,CASSINGNGELFF,TGTGCCAGTAGTATAAACGGGAACGGGGAGCTGTTTTTT
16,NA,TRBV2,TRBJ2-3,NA,CASAPPGTSSTDTQYF,TGTGCCAGCGCCCCTCCCGGGACCTCTAGCACAGATACGCAGTATTTT
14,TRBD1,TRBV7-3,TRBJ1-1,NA,CASSKQGASTEAFF,TGTGCCAGCAGCAAACAGGGGGCGAGCACTGAAGCTTTCTTT
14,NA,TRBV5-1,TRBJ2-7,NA,CASRDRGGIREQYF,TGCGCCAGCCGCGACAGGGGAGGGATTCGCGAGCAGTACTTC
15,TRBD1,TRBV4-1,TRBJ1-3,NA,CASSQGQGLGNTIYF,TGCGCCAGCAGCCAGGGACAGGGGTTAGGAAACACCATATATTTT
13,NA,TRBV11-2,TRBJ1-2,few,CASSFGPAANYTF,TGTGCCAGCAGCTTTGGGCCGGCTGCCAACTACACCTTC
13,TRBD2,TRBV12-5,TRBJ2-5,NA,CALTGGAGETQYF,TGTGCTCTTACCGGGGGGGCTGGGGAGACCCAGTACTTC
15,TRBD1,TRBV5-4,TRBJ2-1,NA,CASSFWGRGLDEQFF,TGTGCCAGCAGCTTTTGGGGCAGGGGGTTGGATGAGCAGTTCTTC
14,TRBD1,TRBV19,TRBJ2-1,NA,CASVDRARQAEQFF,TGTGCCAGTGTAGACAGGGCTCGGCAAGCTGAGCAGTTCTTC
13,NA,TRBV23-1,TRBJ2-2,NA,CARLIPYTGELFF,TGCGCCAGGCTCATTCCCTACACCGGGGAGCTGTTTTTT
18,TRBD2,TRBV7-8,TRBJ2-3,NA,CASSLSSGRGGHTDTQYF,TGTGCCAGCAGCTTATCGAGTGGGCGGGGGGGCCACACAGATACGCAGTATTTT
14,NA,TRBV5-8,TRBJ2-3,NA,CASSHLLWVDTQYF,TGTGCCAGCAGCCATCTTCTGTGGGTCGATACGCAGTATTTT
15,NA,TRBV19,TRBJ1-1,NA,CASSIYRGVNTEAFF,TGTGCCAGTAGTATTTATCGGGGTGTGAACACTGAAGCTTTCTTT
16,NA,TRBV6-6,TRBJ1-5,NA,CASPRQGGGINQPQHF,TGTGCCAGTCCTCGTCAGGGTGGAGGAATTAATCAGCCCCAGCATTTT
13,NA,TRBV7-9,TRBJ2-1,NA,CASSFGIHNEQFF,TGTGCCAGCAGCTTCGGGATACACAATGAGCAGTTCTTC
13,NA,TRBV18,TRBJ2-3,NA,CASSPSGPSTQYF,TGTGCCAGCTCACCGTCGGGGCCCTCTACGCAGTATTTT
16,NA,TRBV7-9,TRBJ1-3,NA,CASSRTPDSSRNTIYF,TGTGCCAGCAGCCGAACACCGGACAGCTCGCGAAACACCATATATTTT
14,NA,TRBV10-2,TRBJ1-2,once,CASSESGQGYGYTF,TGCGCCAGCAGTGAGTCGGGCCAGGGGTATGGCTACACCTTC
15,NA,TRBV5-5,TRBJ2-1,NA,CASSLSASSYNEQFF,TGTGCCAGCAGCTTGAGCGCGAGCTCCTACAATGAGCAGTTCTTC
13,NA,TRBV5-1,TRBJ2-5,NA,CASSLLGEETQYF,TGCGCCAGCAGCTTATTGGGGGAAGAGACCCAGTACTTC